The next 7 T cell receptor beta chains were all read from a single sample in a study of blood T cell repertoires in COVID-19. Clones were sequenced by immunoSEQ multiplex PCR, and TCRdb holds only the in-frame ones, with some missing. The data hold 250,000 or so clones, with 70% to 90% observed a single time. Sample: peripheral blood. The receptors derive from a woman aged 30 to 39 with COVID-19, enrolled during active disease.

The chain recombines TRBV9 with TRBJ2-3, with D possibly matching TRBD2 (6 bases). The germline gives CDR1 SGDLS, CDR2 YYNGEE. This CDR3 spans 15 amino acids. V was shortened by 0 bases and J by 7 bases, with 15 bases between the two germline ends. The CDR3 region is CASSVGAGIGNTQYF. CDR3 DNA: TGTGCCAGCAGCGTAGGGGCGGGGATCGGGAATACGCAGTATTTT.

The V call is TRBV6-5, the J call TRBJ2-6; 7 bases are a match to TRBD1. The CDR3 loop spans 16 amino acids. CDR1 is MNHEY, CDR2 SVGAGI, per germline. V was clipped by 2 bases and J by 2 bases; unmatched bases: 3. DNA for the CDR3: TGTGCCAGCAGTTACCAGACAGGGACTGGGGCCAACGTCCTGACTTTC. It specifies CASSYQTGTGANVLTF.

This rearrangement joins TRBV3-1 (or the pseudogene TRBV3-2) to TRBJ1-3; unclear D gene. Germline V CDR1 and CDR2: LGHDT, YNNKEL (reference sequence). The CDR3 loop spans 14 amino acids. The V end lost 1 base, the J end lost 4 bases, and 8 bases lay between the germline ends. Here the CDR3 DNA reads TGTGCCAGCAGCCAAGGGGCTGCGGGAAACACCATATATTTT. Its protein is CASSQGAAGNTIYF.

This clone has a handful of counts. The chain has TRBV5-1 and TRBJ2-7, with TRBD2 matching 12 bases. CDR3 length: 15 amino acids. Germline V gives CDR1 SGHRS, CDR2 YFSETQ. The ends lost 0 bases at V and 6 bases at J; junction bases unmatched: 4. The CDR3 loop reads CASSLEGLAGLEQYF. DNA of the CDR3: TGCGCCAGCAGCTTGGAGGGACTAGCGGGTCTCGAGCAGTACTTC.

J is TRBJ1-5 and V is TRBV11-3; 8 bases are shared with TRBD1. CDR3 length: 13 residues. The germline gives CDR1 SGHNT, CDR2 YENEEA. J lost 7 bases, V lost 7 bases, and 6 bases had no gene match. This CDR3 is CASNRTGKQPQHF. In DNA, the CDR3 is TGTGCCAGCAACCGGACAGGGAAACAGCCCCAGCATTTT.

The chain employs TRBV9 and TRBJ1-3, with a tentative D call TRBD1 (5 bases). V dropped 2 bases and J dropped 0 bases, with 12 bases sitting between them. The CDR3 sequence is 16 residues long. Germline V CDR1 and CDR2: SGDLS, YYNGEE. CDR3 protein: CASSVERGLSGNTIYF. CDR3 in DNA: TGTGCCAGCAGCGTCGAACGGGGACTCTCTGGAAACACCATATATTTT.

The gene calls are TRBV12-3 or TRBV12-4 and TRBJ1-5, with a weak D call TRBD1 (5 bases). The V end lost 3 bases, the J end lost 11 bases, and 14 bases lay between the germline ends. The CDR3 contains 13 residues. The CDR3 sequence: CASSLGGSSSQHF. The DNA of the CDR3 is TGTGCCAGCAGTTTGGGGGGATCTTCGTCCCAGCATTTT.